These 8 T cell receptor beta chains came from one sample sequenced in a study of Ad26.COV2.S vaccination and SARS-CoV-2 variants. Clones were read by immunoSEQ multiplex PCR, and TCRdb kept only the in-frame ones, dropping some. The profile shows some 450,000 clones, less than 95% of them singletons. This sample's treatment: around 19 received Ad26.COV2.S at low or high dose, single or two shots; several received placebo; per-sample allocation not given. Sampling occurred on day 63 after the first vaccine or placebo injection. This specimen consisted of peripheral blood, obtained in a trial of Ad26.COV2.S vaccine versus placebo. These receptors came from a person between 18 and 60 years old who received the Ad26.COV2.S COVID-19 vaccine or a placebo.

The chain is built from TRBV19 and TRBJ1-6; D possibly corresponds to TRBD1 (5 bases). The germline V and J ends were trimmed by 2 bases and 11 bases, with 16 bases remaining between them. Germline loops: CDR1 LNHDA, CDR2 SQIVND (reference sequence). This CDR3 contains 15 residues. The DNA for the CDR3 is TGTGCCAGTAGTATATGGAACCAGGGAAGGGCACCCCTCCACTTT. As protein: CASSIWNQGRAPLHF.

The V and J genes are TRBV7-9 and TRBJ1-2, with D uncertain. With 2 bases removed from V and 4 bases from J, the gap between germline ends came to 11 bases. This CDR3 has 14 amino acids. The germline V gene encodes CDR1 SEHNR and CDR2 FQNEAQ (reference sequence). CDR3 protein: CASSLTEPTYGYTF. The CDR3 DNA reads TGTGCCAGCAGCTTAACGGAGCCTACCTATGGCTACACCTTC.

The chain links TRBV2 to TRBJ2-7; tentative D call: TRBD2 (5 bases). Germline assignment: CDR1 SNHLY and CDR2 FYNNEI. The V gene lost 6 bases and the J gene lost 3 bases, with 12 bases spanning the gap. The CDR3 covers 13 residues. The chain's CDR3 is CASRAVGSYEQYF. The CDR3 DNA follows: TGTGCCAGCAGGGCCGTTGGGAGCTACGAGCAGTACTTC.

The chain recombines TRBV5-1 with TRBJ1-6; 7 bases agree with TRBD1. The CDR3 contains 16 residues. Trimming removed 2 bases from V and 5 bases from J; junction bases left unmatched: 7. Germline CDR1 reads SGHRS; CDR2 reads YFSETQ. DNA of the CDR3: TGCGCCAGCAGCTTTTACAGGGGAAGGAATAATTCACCCCTCCACTTT. Protein sequence: CASSFYRGRNNSPLHF.

The chain combines TRBV3-1 (or the pseudogene TRBV3-2) with TRBJ2-5; 7 bases are a match to TRBD2. The CDR3 runs 15 residues. The germline CDR1 and CDR2 sequences are LGHDT and YNNKEL (reference sequence). V lost 7 bases to trimming and J lost 0 bases; unmatched junction nucleotides: 8. CDR3 DNA: TGTGCCAGCACCATAAGGGGAGGGTACCAAGAGACCCAGTACTTC. Amino acids: CASTIRGGYQETQYF.

This clone has a single count. The V gene is TRBV7-2, the J gene TRBJ2-3; TRBD2 agrees at 7 bases. Germline assignment: CDR1 SGHTA and CDR2 FQGNSA. This CDR3 has 16 amino acids. With V trimmed by 2 bases and J by 2 bases, 7 bases remained unmatched. The CDR3 region is CASSLNPAGFTDTQYF. The CDR3 DNA follows: TGTGCCAGCAGCTTAAATCCAGCGGGGTTCACAGATACGCAGTATTTT. Full variable domain (outside the CDR3, taken from reference TRBV7-2 and TRBJ2-3): GAGVSQSPSNKVTEKGKDVELRCDPISGHTALYWYRQSLGQGLEFLIYFQGNSAPDKSGLPSDRFSAERTGGSVSTLTIQRTQQEDSAVYLCASSLNPAGFTDTQYFGPGTRLTVL.

About this clone: A read error may account for a junction end that differs from germline. V usage is TRBV6-2 or TRBV6-3 and J usage is TRBJ2-7; tentative D call: TRBD1 (5 bases). This CDR3 spans 12 amino acids. CDR1 is MNHEY, CDR2 SVGEGT, per germline. The chain's CDR3 is CANSYGQGEQYF. CDR3 nucleotide sequence: TGTGCCAACAGTTACGGGCAGGGCGAGCAGTACTTC.

The V call is TRBV29-1, the J call TRBJ2-1; a possible D gene is TRBD2 (5 bases). Germline assignment: CDR1 SQVTM and CDR2 ANQGSEA. The CDR3 is made up of 14 amino acids. V was clipped by 7 bases and J by 6 bases, with 19 bases between them. Written as DNA, the CDR3 is TGCAGCGCAATACTAGTGGCCCCTTCCAATGAGCAGTTCTTC. It translates to CSAILVAPSNEQFF.